This TCR beta chain is from a study of cytomegalovirus exposure and HLA in healthy donors. PCR involved 60 Vbeta and 13 Jbeta primers. Original analysis: Around 12 million of about 88 million unique TCR beta chains were shared, per a later count. Measured with immunoSEQ multiplex PCR; TCRdb has only the in-frame clones, and not every one. That table gives V, J and clone size, and the DNA gave D and trimming. The data hold some 80,000 clones, with roughly 79% observed a single time. This TCR derives from a man aged 40-49 years in good health and CMV-seronegative. Sequencing was carried out using PBMCs.

CDR3 bases: TGTGCCAGCAGCGGGACTAGCACAGATACGCAGTATTTT. The encoded protein is CASSGTSTDTQYF. The rearrangement links TRBV7-9 to TRBJ2-3, with a tentative D call TRBD2 (6 bases). Trimming shortened V by 5 bases and J by 0 bases, and 6 bases separated the two germline ends. Germline CDR1 and CDR2: SEHNR and FQNEAQ (reference sequence). This CDR3 region has 13 residues.